This paragraph reports one T cell receptor (beta chain). Its antigen is still unknown. UMI-labeled 5' RACE generated the TCR beta libraries. TCRdb reworked the 5' RACE reads into one entry per CDR3 protein, no DNA. Its table lists about 17,000 distinct CDR3 sequences. From healthy donors, buffy coats were the source of the PBMC. The sample is drawn from a study of human CD8 memory T cell subsets. Germline loops: CDR1 MDHEN, CDR2 SYDVKM. The CDR3 has 14 residues. The study, taken as a whole, reports: From the Chao1 estimates, stem-like memory T cells appeared to be more diverse than precursor exhausted T cells.

The TCR originated in a human donor in good health. This sequence joins TRBV28 and TRBJ2-7; there is no DNA to check the TCRdb D call of TRBD2. The sample comprised CD8+ T cells from PBMCs. The CDR3 loop reads CASAQVGLAYEQYF.